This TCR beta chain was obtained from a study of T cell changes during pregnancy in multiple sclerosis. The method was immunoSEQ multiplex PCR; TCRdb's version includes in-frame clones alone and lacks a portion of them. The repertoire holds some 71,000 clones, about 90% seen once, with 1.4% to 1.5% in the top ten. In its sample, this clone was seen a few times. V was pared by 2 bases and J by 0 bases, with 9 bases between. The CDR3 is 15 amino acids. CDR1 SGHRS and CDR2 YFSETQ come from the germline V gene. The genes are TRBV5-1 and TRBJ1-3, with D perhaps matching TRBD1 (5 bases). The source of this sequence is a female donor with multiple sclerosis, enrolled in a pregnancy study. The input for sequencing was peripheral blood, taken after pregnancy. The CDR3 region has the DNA TGCGCCAGCAGCTTTAACGGGGGCTCTGGAAACACCATATATTTT. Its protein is CASSFNGGSGNTIYF.